These T cell receptor beta chains were read from a single sample in a study of human T cells and chemical hapten exposure. TCRdb re-called the RACE reads through MiXCR, storing one row per CDR3 protein. The table lists over 65,000 distinct CDR3 sequences, around a tenth of them singletons. Sample: whole blood, taken in connection with sensitization to the hapten diphenylcyclopropenone (DPC). The receptor set was obtained from a man between 18 and 35 years old with alopecia areata. Some clones in this sample may be carry-over from other donors' samples. Both conserved end residues are part of each CDR3. Fields, in order: clone size, J gene, V gene, D gene, CDR3 DNA, CDR3 protein. D genes are given only for firm matches. The size field is filled for only some rows; it gives once, few, many or a size class.

.	TRBJ2-7	TRBV28	.	TGTGCCAGCAGTCGCGTGGGGGTCGAGCAGTACTTC	CASSRVGVEQYF
few	TRBJ1-6	TRBV2	.	TGTGCCAGCGGACTGATTAATTCACCCCTCCATTTT	CASGLINSPLHF
.	TRBJ1-3	TRBV7-9	.	TGTGCCAGCAGCCAACCGGATTGGCGGGTTCGAAACTCTGGAAACACCATATATTTT	CASSQPDWRVRNSGNTIYF
few	TRBJ2-2	TRBV9	TRBD1	TGTGCCAGCAGCCCTCCGGGACAGGGGATGATCGGGGAGCTGTTTTTT	CASSPPGQGMIGELFF
few	TRBJ2-2	TRBV6-1	TRBD1	TGTGCCAGCAGGGGGGGACAGGGTGCCGGGGAGCTGTTTTTT	CASRGGQGAGELFF
many	TRBJ2-5	TRBV5-1	.	TGCGCCAGCAGCTTGGGCATCCAAGAGACCCAGTACTTC	CASSLGIQETQYF
few	TRBJ2-5	TRBV7-2	TRBD1	TGTGCCAGCAGCTTAGCGGGACAGGGAGAGACCCAGTACTTC	CASSLAGQGETQYF
many	TRBJ1-1	TRBV6-5	.	TGTGCCAGCAACTATGGACAGTCGAACACTGAAGCTTTCTTT	CASNYGQSNTEAFF
.	TRBJ2-2	TRBV11-2	.	TGTGCCAGCAGGAGCAGGGGCACCGGGGAGCTGTTTTTT	CASRSRGTGELFF
few	TRBJ1-5	TRBV7-7	.	TGTGCCAGCAGCTTAAATCCGAATCAGCCCCAGCATTTT	CASSLNPNQPQHF
.	TRBJ2-1	TRBV13	TRBD1	TGTGCCAGCAGAGCCGGGACAGGGGTGGGCAATGAGCAGTTCTTC	CASRAGTGVGNEQFF
.	TRBJ1-5	TRBV7-9	TRBD1	TGTGCCAGCAGCTCAGGCGGGACAGGGGTCCAGCCCCAGCATTTT	CASSSGGTGVQPQHF
few	TRBJ1-6	TRBV5-6	.	TGTGCCACCCGTACAGGGCCTTCACCCCTCCACTTT	CATRTGPSPLHF
few	TRBJ2-1	TRBV11-3	.	TGTGCCAGCAGCTTAGGCCGTCTGGTCCTCAATGAGCAGTTCTTC	CASSLGRLVLNEQFF
many	TRBJ2-2	TRBV4-3	TRBD1	TGCGCCAGCAGCCAAGATCAGGGGGCCGGGGAGCTGTTTTTT	CASSQDQGAGELFF
many	TRBJ2-2	TRBV10-3	.	TGTGCCATCAGTGAGTCAGATGAGGGGAGAAAGACCGGGGAGCTGTTTTTT	CAISESDEGRKTGELFF
few	TRBJ2-7	TRBV6-2/TRBV6-3	.	TGTGCCAGCAGCAGACCGATCTACGAGCAGTACTTC	CASSRPIYEQYF
many	TRBJ2-3	TRBV7-7	.	TGTGCCAGCAGCTTGTCGCTAGGGACAGATACGCAGTATTTT	CASSLSLGTDTQYF
few	TRBJ1-1	TRBV6-6	.	TGTGCCAGCAGTTACTCGTCCAGGGCGAACACTGAAGCTTTCTTT	CASSYSSRANTEAFF
many	TRBJ1-3	TRBV14	.	TGTGCCAGCAGCCTATACAGGAGCTCTGGAAACACCATATATTTT	CASSLYRSSGNTIYF
.	TRBJ2-3	TRBV4-2	TRBD2	TGTGCCAGCAGCCAAGCGTGGACCGGGACTAGCGAGAACACAGATACGCAGTATTTT	CASSQAWTGTSENTDTQYF
.	TRBJ2-7	TRBV10-3	.	TGTGCCATCAAGGGAGGCAGGGGTTTCGACGAGCAGTACTTC	CAIKGGRGFDEQYF
.	TRBJ2-1	TRBV25-1	.	TGTGCCAGCAGTGGCTCGGGGGGCTTGAGTAATGAGCAGTTCTTC	CASSGSGGLSNEQFF
few	TRBJ2-7	TRBV20-1	.	TGCAGTGCCGGACGGGGCTACGAGCAGTACTTC	CSAGRGYEQYF
many	TRBJ2-3	TRBV11-3	.	TGTGCCAGCAGCTTCGGCCCCTCTTCAGATACGCAGTATTTT	CASSFGPSSDTQYF
many	TRBJ1-4	TRBV3-1	.	TGTGCCAGCAGCCGTTCAGGGTTTACTAATGAAAAACTGTTTTTT	CASSRSGFTNEKLFF
few	TRBJ2-1	TRBV29-1	.	TGCAGCGCGGGCCATAGCAAGTTCCTTTACAATGAGCAGTTCTTC	CSAGHSKFLYNEQFF
many	TRBJ1-1	TRBV20-1	.	TGCAGTGCTAGAGAAGAAAGAGGGGTTGCCAGGACTGAAGCTTTCTTT	CSAREERGVARTEAFF
many	TRBJ2-7	TRBV27	.	TGTGCCAGCAGTAAGCCCCCAGGGGTGTCCTACGAGCAGTACTTC	CASSKPPGVSYEQYF
.	TRBJ2-3	TRBV19	.	TGTGCCAGTAGTATAACCGGGGCAGATACGCAGTATTTT	CASSITGADTQYF
.	TRBJ1-6	TRBV7-6	.	TGTGCCAGCAGTAAAAGGGACCGCCCAGCCTATAATTCACCCCTCCACTTT	CASSKRDRPAYNSPLHF
few	TRBJ1-4	TRBV4-2	TRBD1	TGTGCCAGCAGCCAGTTGGGGACAGGGGATGAAAAACTGTTTTTT	CASSQLGTGDEKLFF
many	TRBJ1-6	TRBV20-1	.	TGCAGTGCTAGGGGTTACTATAATTCACCCCTCCACTTT	CSARGYYNSPLHF
few	TRBJ1-1	TRBV20-1	TRBD1	TGCAGTGCTTATCCTCGGACAGGCTACACTGAAGCTTTCTTT	CSAYPRTGYTEAFF
.	TRBJ1-1	TRBV3-1	.	TGTGCCAGCAGCTTTCGGTCACTCTTGCCCACTGAAGCTTTCTTT	CASSFRSLLPTEAFF
few	TRBJ1-4	TRBV28	.	TGTGCCAGCAGTTCCGGGACACTTGAAAAACTGTTTTTT	CASSSGTLEKLFF
many	TRBJ2-3	TRBV20-1	TRBD2	TGCAGTGCTAGAGAGGGACTAGTTGTGGGTACGCAGTATTTT	CSAREGLVVGTQYF
.	TRBJ2-1	TRBV13	.	TGTGCCAGCAGCCCCCCTGGCGGGGCTTTCTCCTACAATGAGCAGTTCTTC	CASSPPGGAFSYNEQFF
few	TRBJ2-7	TRBV11-2	TRBD1	TGTGCCAGCAGCTTAGATACAGGGGTCTCCTACGAGCAGTACTTC	CASSLDTGVSYEQYF
many	TRBJ2-7	TRBV7-9	TRBD2	TGTGCCAGCAGCAGACGGGGGGTATCGAACGAGCAGTACTTC	CASSRRGVSNEQYF
few	TRBJ2-2	TRBV12-3/TRBV12-4	TRBD1	TGTGCCAGCAGTTCCCACCCCGGGACAGGGGAAAACACCGGGGAGCTGTTTTTT	CASSSHPGTGENTGELFF
many	TRBJ2-1	TRBV2	.	TGTGCCAGCATAGGTACAGGGCCTCCTCCCTTC	CASIGTGPPPF
.	TRBJ1-6	TRBV7-6	.	TGTGCCAGCAGCTTAGACAGGATTTCACCCCTCCACTTT	CASSLDRISPLHF
many	TRBJ1-2	TRBV7-9	.	TGTGCCAGCAGCTTGGAGGGGAACTATGGCTACACCTTC	CASSLEGNYGYTF
few	TRBJ2-2	TRBV14	.	TGTGCCAGCAGCCACAGCGGTAACACCGGGGAGCTGTTTTTT	CASSHSGNTGELFF
.	TRBJ1-1	TRBV20-1	.	TGCAGTGCTAGGATGTACCGGGACTCGGATGGTGAAGCTTTCTTT	CSARMYRDSDGEAFF
few	TRBJ2-1	TRBV24-1	.	TGTGCCACCAGCCCGGACGGACACAATGAGCAGTTCTTC	CATSPDGHNEQFF
few	TRBJ1-5	TRBV6-2/TRBV6-3	.	TGTGCCAGCAGTTACGCGTGGAGGGGTAATCAGCCCCAGCATTTT	CASSYAWRGNQPQHF
few	TRBJ2-3	TRBV6-2/TRBV6-3	.	TGTGCCAGCACTGGACCCGGTGGCACAGATACGCAGTATTTT	CASTGPGGTDTQYF
.	TRBJ2-1	TRBV11-3	.	TGTGCCAGCAGCTCATCGTACACCGACACCGCCCATTACAATGAGCAGTTCTTC	CASSSSYTDTAHYNEQFF
many	TRBJ1-2	TRBV20-1	.	TGCAGTGCTAGAGATTTAAAGATTAACTATGGCTACACCTTC	CSARDLKINYGYTF
many	TRBJ2-2	TRBV7-6	.	TGTGCCAGCAGACGGGGGCAGTCAGACACCGGGGAGCTGTTTTTT	CASRRGQSDTGELFF
many	TRBJ2-7	TRBV4-1	TRBD2	TGCGCCAGCAGCCAAGTCGGGGGGGACACCACCTACGAGCAGTACTTC	CASSQVGGDTTYEQYF
.	TRBJ1-2	TRBV4-1	TRBD1	TGCGCCAGCAGCCACAGCCGGGACAGGGGGTTTTTCGGCTACACCTTC	CASSHSRDRGFFGYTF